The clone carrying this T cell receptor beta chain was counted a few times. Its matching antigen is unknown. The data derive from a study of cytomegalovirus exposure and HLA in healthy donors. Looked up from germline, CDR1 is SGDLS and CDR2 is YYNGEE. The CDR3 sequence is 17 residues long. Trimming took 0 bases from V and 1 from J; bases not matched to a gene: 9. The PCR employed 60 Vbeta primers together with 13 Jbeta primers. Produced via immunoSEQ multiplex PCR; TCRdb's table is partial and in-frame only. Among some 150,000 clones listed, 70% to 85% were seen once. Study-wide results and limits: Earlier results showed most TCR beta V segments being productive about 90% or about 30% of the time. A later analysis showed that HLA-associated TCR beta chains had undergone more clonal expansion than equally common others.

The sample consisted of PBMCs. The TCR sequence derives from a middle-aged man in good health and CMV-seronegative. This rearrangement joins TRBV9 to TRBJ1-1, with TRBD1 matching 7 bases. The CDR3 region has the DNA TGTGCCAGCAGCGTAGAGGGGGGAGGACAGGCGAACACTGAAGCTTTCTTT. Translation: CASSVEGGGQANTEAFF.